This T cell receptor (beta chain) is drawn from a study of blood T cell repertoires in COVID-19. Across the whole study: Acute and convalescent COVID-19 samples came from the United States, Italy and Spain.

The V and J ends lost 8 bases and 5 bases respectively, with 13 bases between them. The CDR3 is 13 residues long. From germline, CDR1 is SEHNR and CDR2 FQNEAQ (reference sequence). The Seattle patients, enrolled during active infection, were followed longitudinally. Sequencing was performed with immunoSEQ multiplex PCR; in TCRdb, only in-frame clones are kept and a portion is missing. The sample consists of about 150,000 clones, approximately 83% of them appearing once. The chain is built from TRBV7-9 and TRBJ1-5; D may be TRBD1 (6 bases). The sequencing input was peripheral blood. This TCR came from a woman aged 55 to 70 with COVID-19, enrolled during active disease. The chain's CDR3 is CASFRDIDQPQHF. In DNA, the CDR3 is TGTGCCAGCTTCCGGGACATAGATCAGCCCCAGCATTTT.